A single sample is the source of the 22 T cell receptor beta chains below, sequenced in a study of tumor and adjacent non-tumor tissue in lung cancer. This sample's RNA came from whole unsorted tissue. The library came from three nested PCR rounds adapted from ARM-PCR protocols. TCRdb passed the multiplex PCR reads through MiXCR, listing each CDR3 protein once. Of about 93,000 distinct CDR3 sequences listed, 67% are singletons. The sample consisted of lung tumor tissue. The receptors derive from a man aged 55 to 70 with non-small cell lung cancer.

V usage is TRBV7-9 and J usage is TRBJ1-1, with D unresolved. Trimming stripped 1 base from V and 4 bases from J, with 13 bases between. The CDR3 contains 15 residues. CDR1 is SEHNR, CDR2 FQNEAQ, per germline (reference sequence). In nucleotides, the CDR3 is TGTGCCAGCAGCTTAGAGGTCACGGTGAGCACTGAAGCTTTCTTT. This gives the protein CASSLEVTVSTEAFF.

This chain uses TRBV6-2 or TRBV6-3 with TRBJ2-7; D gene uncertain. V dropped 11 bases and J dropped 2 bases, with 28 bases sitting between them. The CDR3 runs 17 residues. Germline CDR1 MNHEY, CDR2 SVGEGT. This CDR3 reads CAGNYGYASWRPYEQYF. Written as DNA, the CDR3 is TGTGCCGGCAATTACGGTTATGCGAGCTGGAGACCCTACGAGCAGTACTTC.

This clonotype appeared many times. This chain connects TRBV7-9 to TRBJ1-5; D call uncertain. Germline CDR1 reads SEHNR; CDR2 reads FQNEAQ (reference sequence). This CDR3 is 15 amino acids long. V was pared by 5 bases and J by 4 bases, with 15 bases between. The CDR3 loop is CASSPLGLGNQPQHF. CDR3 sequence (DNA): TGTGCCAGCAGCCCCCTGGGGTTGGGAAATCAGCCCCAGCATTTT.

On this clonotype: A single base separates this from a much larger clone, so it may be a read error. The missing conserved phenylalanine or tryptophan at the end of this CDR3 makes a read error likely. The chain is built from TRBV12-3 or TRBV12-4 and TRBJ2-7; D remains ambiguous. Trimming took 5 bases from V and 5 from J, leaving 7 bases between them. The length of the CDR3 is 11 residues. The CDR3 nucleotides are TGTGCCAGCAGTCTCCAGGACGAGCAGTACTTG. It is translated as CASSLQDEQYL.

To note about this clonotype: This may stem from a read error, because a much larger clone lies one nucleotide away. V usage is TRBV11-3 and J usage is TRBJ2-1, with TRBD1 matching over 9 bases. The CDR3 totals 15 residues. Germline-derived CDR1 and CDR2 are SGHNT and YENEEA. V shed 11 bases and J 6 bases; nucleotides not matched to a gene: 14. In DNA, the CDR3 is TGTGCCGGTTGCTTACTGACAGGGGGTCTCAATGAGCAGTTCTTC. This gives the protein CAGCLLTGGLNEQFF.

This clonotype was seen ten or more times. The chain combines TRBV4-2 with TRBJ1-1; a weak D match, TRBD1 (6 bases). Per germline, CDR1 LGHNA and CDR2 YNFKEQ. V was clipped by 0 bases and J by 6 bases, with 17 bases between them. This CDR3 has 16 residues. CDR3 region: CASSQEGTTGCPEAFF. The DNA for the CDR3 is TGTGCCAGCAGCCAAGAAGGTACAACAGGGTGTCCTGAAGCTTTCTTT.

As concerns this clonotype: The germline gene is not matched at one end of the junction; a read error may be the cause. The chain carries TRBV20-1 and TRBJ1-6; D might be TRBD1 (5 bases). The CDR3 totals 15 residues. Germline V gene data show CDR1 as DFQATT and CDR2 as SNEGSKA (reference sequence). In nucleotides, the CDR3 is TGCAGTGCTAGATCCCATGACAGAGGAAATTCGCCCCTCCACTTT. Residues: CSARSHDRGNSPLHF.

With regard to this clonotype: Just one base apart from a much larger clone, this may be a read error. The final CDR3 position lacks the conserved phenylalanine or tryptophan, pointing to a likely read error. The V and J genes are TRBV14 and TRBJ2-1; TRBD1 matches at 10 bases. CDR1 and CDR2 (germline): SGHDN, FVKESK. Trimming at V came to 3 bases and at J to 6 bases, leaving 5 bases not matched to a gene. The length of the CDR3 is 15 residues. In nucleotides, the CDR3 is TGTGCCAGCAGCCAGGGACAGGGGTTAATCAATGAGCAGTTCTTA. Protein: CASSQGQGLINEQFL.

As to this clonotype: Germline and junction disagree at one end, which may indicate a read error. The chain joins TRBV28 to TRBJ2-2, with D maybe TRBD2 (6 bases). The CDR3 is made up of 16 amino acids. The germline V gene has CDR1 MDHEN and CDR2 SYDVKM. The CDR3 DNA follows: TGTGCCAGGAGTTCCCTTGGGGGGAGCTGGACCGGGGAGCTGTTTTTT. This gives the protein CARSSLGGSWTGELFF.

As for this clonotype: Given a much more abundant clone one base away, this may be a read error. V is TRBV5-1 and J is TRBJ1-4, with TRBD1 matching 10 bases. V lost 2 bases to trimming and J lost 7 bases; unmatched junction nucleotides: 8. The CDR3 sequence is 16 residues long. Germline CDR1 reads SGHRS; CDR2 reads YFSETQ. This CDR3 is CASSFGQGGRGEKLFF. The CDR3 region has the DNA TGCGCCAGCAGCTTCGGACAGGGGGGCAGGGGTGAAAAACTGTTTTTT.

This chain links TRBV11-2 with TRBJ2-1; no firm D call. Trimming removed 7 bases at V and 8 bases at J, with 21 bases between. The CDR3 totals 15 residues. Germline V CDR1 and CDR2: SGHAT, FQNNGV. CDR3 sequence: CASNPHRWIRDEQFF. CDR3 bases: TGTGCCAGCAACCCGCACCGGTGGATAAGGGATGAGCAGTTCTTC. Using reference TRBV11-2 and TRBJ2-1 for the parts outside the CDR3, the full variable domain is EAGVAQSPRYKIIEKRQSVAFWCNPISGHATLYWYQQILGQGPKLLIQFQNNGVVDDSQLPKDRFSAERLKGVDSTLKIQPAKLEDSAVYLCASNPHRWIRDEQFFGPGTRLTVL.

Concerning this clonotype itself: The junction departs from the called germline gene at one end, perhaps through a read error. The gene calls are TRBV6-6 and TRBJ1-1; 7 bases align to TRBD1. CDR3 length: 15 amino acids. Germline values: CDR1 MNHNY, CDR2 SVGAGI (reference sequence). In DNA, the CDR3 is TGTGTCAGCAGGGTGACAGGGCGGATTGCCCCTGAAGCTTTCTTT. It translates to CVSRVTGRIAPEAFF.

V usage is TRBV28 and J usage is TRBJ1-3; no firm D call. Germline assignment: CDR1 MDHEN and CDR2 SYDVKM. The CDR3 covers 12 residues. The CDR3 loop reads CTASVLRNTIYF. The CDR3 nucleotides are TGTACCGCCTCTGTATTGAGGAACACCATATATTTT.

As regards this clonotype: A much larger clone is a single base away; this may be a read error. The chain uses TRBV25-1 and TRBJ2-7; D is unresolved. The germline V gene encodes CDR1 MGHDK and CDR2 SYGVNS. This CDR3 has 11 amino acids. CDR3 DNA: TGTGCCACCAGTCCACTCTACGAGCAGTACTTC. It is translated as CATSPLYEQYF.

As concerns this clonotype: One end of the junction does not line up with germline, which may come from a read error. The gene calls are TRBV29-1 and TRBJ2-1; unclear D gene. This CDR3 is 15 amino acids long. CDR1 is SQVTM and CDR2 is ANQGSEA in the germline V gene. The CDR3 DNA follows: TGCAGTGTTGAAGGTAAACACAGCTCCTACATCGAGCAGTTCTTC. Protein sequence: CSVEGKHSSYIEQFF.

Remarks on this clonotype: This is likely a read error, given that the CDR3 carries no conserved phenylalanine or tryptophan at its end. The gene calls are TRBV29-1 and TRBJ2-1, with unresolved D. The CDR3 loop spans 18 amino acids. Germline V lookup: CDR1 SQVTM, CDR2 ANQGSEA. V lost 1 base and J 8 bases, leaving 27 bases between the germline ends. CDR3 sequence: CSVEGERPAGQGRDEQFL. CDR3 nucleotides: TGCAGCGTTGAAGGGGAACGACCGGCTGGTCAAGGGCGCGATGAGCAGTTCTTG.

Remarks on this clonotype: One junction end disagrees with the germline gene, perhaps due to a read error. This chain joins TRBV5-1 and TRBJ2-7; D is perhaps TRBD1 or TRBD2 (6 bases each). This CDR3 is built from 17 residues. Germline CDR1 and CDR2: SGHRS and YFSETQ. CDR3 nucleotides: TGCACCAGCAGCTTGGAAGCTAGAGGGGGGCATGCCTTAGTGCAGTACTTC. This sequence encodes CTSSLEARGGHALVQYF.

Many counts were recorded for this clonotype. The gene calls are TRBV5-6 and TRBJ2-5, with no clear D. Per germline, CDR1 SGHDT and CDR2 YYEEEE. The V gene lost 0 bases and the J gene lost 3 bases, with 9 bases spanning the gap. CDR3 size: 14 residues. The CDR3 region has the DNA TGTGCCAGCAGCTTGGTAGAACCTGAAGAGACCCAGTACTTC. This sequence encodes CASSLVEPEETQYF.

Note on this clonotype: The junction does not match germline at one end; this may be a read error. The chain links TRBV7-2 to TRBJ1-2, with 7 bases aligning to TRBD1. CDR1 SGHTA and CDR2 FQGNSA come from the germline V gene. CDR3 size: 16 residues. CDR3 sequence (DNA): TGTGCCAACAGCCGCCGGGACAGACGCTTAGACTATGGCTACACCTTC. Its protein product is CANSRRDRRLDYGYTF.

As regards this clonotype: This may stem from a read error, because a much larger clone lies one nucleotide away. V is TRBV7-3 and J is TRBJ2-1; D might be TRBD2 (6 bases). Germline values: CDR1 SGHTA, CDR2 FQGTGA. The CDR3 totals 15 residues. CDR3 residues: CASSLSGTSYNEQSF. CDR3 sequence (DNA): TGTGCCAGCAGCTTAAGTGGGACTTCATACAATGAGCAGTCCTTC.

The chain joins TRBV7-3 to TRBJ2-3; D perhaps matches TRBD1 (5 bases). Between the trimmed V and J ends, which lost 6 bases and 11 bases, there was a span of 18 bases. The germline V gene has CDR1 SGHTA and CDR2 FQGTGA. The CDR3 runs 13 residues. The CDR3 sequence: CASRPSQGQGQYF. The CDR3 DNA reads TGTGCCAGCAGGCCAAGCCAAGGACAAGGGCAGTATTTT.

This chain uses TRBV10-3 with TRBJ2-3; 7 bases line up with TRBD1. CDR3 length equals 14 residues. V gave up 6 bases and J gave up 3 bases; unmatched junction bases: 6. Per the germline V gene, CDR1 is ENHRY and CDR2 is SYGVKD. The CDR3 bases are TGTGCCATCAGAGGGTACAGGGGTACAGATACGCAGTATTTT. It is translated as CAIRGYRGTDTQYF.